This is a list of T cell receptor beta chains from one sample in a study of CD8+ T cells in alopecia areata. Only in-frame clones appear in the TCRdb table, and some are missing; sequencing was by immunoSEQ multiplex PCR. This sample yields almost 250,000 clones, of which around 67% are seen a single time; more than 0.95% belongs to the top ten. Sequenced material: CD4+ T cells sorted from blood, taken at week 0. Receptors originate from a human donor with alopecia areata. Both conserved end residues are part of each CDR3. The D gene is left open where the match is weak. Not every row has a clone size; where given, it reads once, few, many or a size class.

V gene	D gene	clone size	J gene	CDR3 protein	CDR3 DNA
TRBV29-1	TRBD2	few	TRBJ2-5	CSVEVASGRQETQYF	TGCAGCGTTGAAGTGGCTAGCGGGCGCCAAGAGACCCAGTACTTC
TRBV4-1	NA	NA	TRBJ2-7	CASSQDEGPPYEQYF	TGCGCCAGCAGCCAAGATGAGGGCCCCCCCTACGAGCAGTACTTC
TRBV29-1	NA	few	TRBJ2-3	CSVEEGADTQYF	TGCAGCGTTGAAGAGGGAGCAGATACGCAGTATTTT
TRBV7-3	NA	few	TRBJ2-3	CASSLGERSTDTQYF	TGTGCCAGCAGCCTAGGGGAGCGGAGCACAGATACGCAGTATTTT
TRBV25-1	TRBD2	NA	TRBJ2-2	CASSEFGVAGHTGELFF	TGTGCCAGCAGTGAATTCGGAGTAGCGGGGCACACCGGGGAGCTGTTTTTT
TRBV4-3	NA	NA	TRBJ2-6	CASSYQVINSGANVLTF	TGCGCCAGCAGCTATCAAGTGATAAACTCTGGGGCCAACGTCCTGACTTTC
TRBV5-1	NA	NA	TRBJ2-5	CASSLSDRKTQYF	TGCGCCAGCAGCTTGTCCGATCGAAAGACCCAGTACTTC
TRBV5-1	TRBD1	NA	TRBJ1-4	CASSLQGAGEKLFF	TGCGCCAGCAGCCTACAGGGGGCTGGGGAAAAACTGTTTTTT
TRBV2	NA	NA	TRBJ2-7	CASSHPIVTLEQYF	TGTGCCAGCAGTCACCCTATTGTTACGTTAGAGCAGTACTTC
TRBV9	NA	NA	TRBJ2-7	CASSAPGTIYEQYF	TGTGCCAGCAGCGCTCCCGGGACAATTTACGAGCAGTACTTC
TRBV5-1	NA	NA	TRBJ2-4	CASSLRQGADIQYF	TGCGCCAGCAGCTTGCGGCAGGGCGCGGACATTCAGTACTTC
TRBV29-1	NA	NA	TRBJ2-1	CSATTRNEQFF	TGCAGCGCCACGACTCGAAATGAGCAGTTCTTC
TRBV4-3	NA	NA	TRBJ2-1	CASSQDTTVNEQFF	TGCGCCAGCAGCCAAGATACGACTGTCAATGAGCAGTTCTTC
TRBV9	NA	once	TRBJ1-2	CASSVGTFYGYTF	TGTGCCAGCAGCGTAGGGACTTTCTATGGCTACACCTTC
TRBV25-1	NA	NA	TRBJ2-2	CASREYRDLGDTGELFF	TGTGCCAGCAGGGAATACCGGGACTTGGGAGACACCGGGGAGCTGTTTTTT
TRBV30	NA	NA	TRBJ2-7	CAWSGILGATEQYF	TGTGCCTGGAGTGGGATCCTGGGAGCTACCGAGCAGTACTTC
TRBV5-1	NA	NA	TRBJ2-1	CASSWDFYNEQFF	TGCGCCAGCAGCTGGGACTTTTACAATGAGCAGTTCTTC
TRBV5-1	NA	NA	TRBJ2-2	CASSLRQGGTGELFF	TGCGCCAGCAGCTTGCGGCAGGGAGGAACCGGGGAGCTGTTTTTT
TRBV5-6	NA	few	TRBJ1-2	CASSLRGSLSNYGYTF	TGTGCCAGCAGCTTGCGGGGCAGTTTGTCTAACTATGGCTACACCTTC
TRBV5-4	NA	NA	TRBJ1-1	CASSLGTDFTEAFF	TGTGCCAGCAGCTTGGGTACAGATTTCACTGAAGCTTTCTTT
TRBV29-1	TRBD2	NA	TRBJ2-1	CSWGGNEQFF	TGCAGTTGGGGAGGGAATGAGCAGTTCTTC
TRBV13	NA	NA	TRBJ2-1	CASSFSGLNEQFF	TGTGCCAGCAGCTTTTCGGGGCTCAATGAGCAGTTCTTC
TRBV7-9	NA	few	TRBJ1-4	CASSLQATNEKLFF	TGTGCCAGCAGTTTGCAGGCAACTAATGAAAAACTGTTTTTT
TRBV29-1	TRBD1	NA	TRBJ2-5	CSVTGGVGETQYF	TGCAGCGTTACAGGGGGCGTGGGAGAGACCCAGTACTTC
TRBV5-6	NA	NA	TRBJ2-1	CASSLFDRYNEQFF	TGTGCCAGCAGCTTGTTCGACAGGTACAATGAGCAGTTCTTC
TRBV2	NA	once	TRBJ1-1	CASIEAHTEAFF	TGTGCCAGCATCGAGGCGCACACTGAAGCTTTCTTT
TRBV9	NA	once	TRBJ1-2	CASSRDGRYGYTF	TGTGCCAGCAGCCGGGACGGCCGCTATGGCTACACCTTC
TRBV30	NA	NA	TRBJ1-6	CAHHVGGSSPLHF	TGTGCCCATCACGTCGGGGGATCTTCACCCCTCCACTTT
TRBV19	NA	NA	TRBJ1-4	CASSWNYYSLVF	TGTGCCAGTAGTTGGAATTATTACTCGCTGGTTTTT
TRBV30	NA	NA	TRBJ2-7	CAWTGQHHEQYF	TGTGCCTGGACGGGGCAGCACCACGAGCAGTACTTC
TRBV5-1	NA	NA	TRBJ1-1	CASSLAGTGAFF	TGCGCCAGCAGCTTGGCCGGGACTGGAGCTTTCTTT
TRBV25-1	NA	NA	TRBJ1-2	CASSEQGRSYGYTF	TGTGCCAGCAGTGAGCAGGGAAGGAGCTATGGCTACACCTTC
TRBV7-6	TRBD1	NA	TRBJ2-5	CASSRTGGETQYF	TGTGCCAGCAGCAGGACAGGGGGGGAGACCCAGTACTTC
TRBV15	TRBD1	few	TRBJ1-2	CATSRAQQGIGYTF	TGTGCCACCAGCAGAGCTCAACAGGGGATTGGCTACACCTTC
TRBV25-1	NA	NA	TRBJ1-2	CASSEPGRTNYGYTF	TGTGCCAGCAGTGAACCGGGACGGACTAACTATGGCTACACCTTC
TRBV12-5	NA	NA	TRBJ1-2	CASAPSGQIYGYTF	TGTGCTAGTGCCCCCTCAGGGCAGATCTATGGCTACACCTTC
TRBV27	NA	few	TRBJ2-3	CASSLWRDSPQYF	TGTGCCAGCAGTTTATGGCGGGACAGCCCGCAGTATTTT
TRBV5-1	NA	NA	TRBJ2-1	CASTPGGIGYPQFF	TGCGCCAGCACTCCCGGAGGGATCGGGTATCCGCAGTTCTTC
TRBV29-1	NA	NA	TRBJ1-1	CSVVGVGTEAFF	TGCAGCGTTGTAGGGGTTGGCACTGAAGCTTTCTTT
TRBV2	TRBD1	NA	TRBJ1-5	CASSLDRGNQPQHF	TGTGCCAGCAGTCTCGACAGGGGAAATCAGCCCCAGCATTTT
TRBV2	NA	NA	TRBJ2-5	CASSEAQGPETQYF	TGTGCCAGCAGTGAAGCGCAGGGACCAGAGACCCAGTACTTC
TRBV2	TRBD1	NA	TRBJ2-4	CASSGDSLREYF	TGTGCCAGCAGTGGGGACAGCCTGAGAGAGTACTTC
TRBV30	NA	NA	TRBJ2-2	CAWSMLGRPNTGELFF	TGTGCCTGGAGTATGCTTGGGAGGCCGAACACCGGGGAGCTGTTTTTT
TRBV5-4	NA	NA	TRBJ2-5	CASSLVTSQETQYF	TGTGCCAGCAGCTTGGTCACCAGCCAAGAGACCCAGTACTTC
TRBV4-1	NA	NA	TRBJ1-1	CASSLSREGTEAFF	TGCGCCAGCAGCCTAAGCAGGGAAGGGACTGAAGCTTTCTTT
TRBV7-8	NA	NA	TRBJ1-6	CASSLQGYSPLHF	TGTGCCAGCAGCTTACAGGGTTATTCACCCCTCCACTTT
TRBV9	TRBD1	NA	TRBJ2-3	CASSVAPGGGGDTQYF	TGTGCCAGCAGCGTAGCCCCAGGGGGTGGAGGTGATACGCAGTATTTT
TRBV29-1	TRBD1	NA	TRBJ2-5	CSVLTGQETQYF	TGCAGCGTCTTGACAGGGCAAGAGACCCAGTACTTC
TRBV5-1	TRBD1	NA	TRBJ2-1	CASRLGTGHNEQFF	TGCGCCAGCAGGTTGGGGACAGGGCACAATGAGCAGTTCTTC
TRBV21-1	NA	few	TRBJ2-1	CASRGEQFF	TGTGCCAGCAGGGGTGAGCAGTTCTTC
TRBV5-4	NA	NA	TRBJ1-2	CASSLPGEGDYGYTF	TGTGCCAGCAGCTTGCCCGGGGAGGGAGACTATGGCTACACCTTC
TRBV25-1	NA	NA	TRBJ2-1	CASSVSGQPYNEQFF	TGTGCCAGCAGTGTTAGTGGACAGCCCTACAATGAGCAGTTCTTC
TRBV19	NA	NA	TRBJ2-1	CASSMGLPYNEQFF	TGTGCCAGTAGTATGGGACTCCCTTACAATGAGCAGTTCTTC
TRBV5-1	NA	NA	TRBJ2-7	CASSLASLPSYEQYF	TGCGCCAGCAGCTTGGCCTCGCTTCCATCCTACGAGCAGTACTTC
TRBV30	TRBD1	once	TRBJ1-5	CAWSGQGNQPQHF	TGTGCCTGGAGCGGACAGGGGAATCAGCCCCAGCATTTT
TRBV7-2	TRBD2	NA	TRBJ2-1	CASSPTERGGDNEQFF	TGTGCCAGCAGCCCCACGGAGCGGGGGGGAGACAATGAGCAGTTCTTC
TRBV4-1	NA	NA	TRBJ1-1	CASSQPAGVTNTEAFF	TGCGCCAGCAGCCAACCGGCAGGGGTGACGAACACTGAAGCTTTCTTT
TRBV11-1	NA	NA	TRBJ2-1	CASSLGDHETNEQFF	TGTGCCAGCAGCTTAGGCGACCACGAGACCAATGAGCAGTTCTTC
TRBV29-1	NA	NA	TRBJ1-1	CSVTGSDTEAFF	TGCAGCGTAACAGGGTCGGACACTGAAGCTTTCTTT
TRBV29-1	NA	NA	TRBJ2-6	CSVGDSGANVLTF	TGCAGCGTTGGAGACTCTGGGGCCAACGTCCTGACTTTC